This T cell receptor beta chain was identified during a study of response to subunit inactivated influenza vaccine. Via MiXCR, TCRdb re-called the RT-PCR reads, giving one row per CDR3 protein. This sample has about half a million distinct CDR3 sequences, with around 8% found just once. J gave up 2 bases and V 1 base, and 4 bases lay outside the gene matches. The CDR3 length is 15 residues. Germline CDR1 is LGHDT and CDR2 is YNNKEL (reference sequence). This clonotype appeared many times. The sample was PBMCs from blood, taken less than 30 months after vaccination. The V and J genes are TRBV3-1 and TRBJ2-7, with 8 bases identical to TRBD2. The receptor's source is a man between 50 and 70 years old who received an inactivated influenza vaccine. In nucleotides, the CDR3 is TGTGCCAGCAGCCAAGGACTAGCGAGGGCCTACGAGCAGTACTTC. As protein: CASSQGLARAYEQYF.